The T cell receptor beta chain under discussion was sequenced for a study of T cell responses to AZD1222 COVID-19 vaccine. Whole-study context: The study pooled second doses at about 4 or about 12 weeks.

Between the trimmed V and J ends, which lost 6 bases and 4 bases, there was a span of 16 bases. The CDR3 spans 14 residues. The germline CDR1 and CDR2 sequences are MDHEN and SYDVKM. In the case of this clone: Its antigen is currently unknown.

Study results and caveats: In all cases, repertoires were sampled only after the peak T cell response. Nearly half of unique spike-specific TCRs reportedly avoided B.1.351 and B.1.1.7 mutated regions. Among AZD1222 vaccinees, only 5 to 7 were seropositive at baseline.

The protocol was immunoSEQ multiplex PCR, while the TCRdb copy is restricted to in-frame clones and leaves out a portion. The repertoire holds 150,000 or so clones, with about 93% as singletons. This rearrangement joins TRBV28 to TRBJ2-7; TRBD1 is a possible D gene (6 bases). The origin of this receptor is an adult in good health. The material sequenced was peripheral blood, taken on day 0 of AZD1222 vaccination. The CDR3 DNA reads as TGTGCCAGCAGGATAACACAGGGTTGGTACGAGCAGTACTTC. Amino acids: CASRITQGWYEQYF.